Listed here are 5 T cell receptor beta chains from one sample, sequenced in a study of response to subunit inactivated influenza vaccine (dated by TCRdb to the late 2010s). Library method: RT-PCR. Sequenced on an Illumina HiSeq 2500. TCRdb trimmed the raw reads at Q25, called clones with MiXCR and kept productive beta chains. Every entry covers one CDR3 protein and lists the most common genes and DNA from its rows. The sample table contains around 570,000 distinct CDR3 sequences; only one count was recorded for approximately 11% of them. Jointly, the top ten make up approximately 11% of the sample. These data were also filed under a second study, of T cells expressing NK-cell markers. The second paper further reports: TCR beta cDNA libraries were prepared using 5'RACE template switching, which introduced a universal primer site and unique molecular identifiers.

The material was PBMCs from blood, obtained on the day of vaccination. Receptor source: a man aged 50-59 years who received an inactivated influenza vaccine. Donor details come from another sample of the same person, matched by shared clones.

This clonotype was counted many times. The chain employs TRBV7-9 and TRBJ2-1; 10 positions match TRBD1. V shed 5 bases, J shed 5 bases, and the junction held 12 bases outside the gene matches. This CDR3 spans 17 amino acids. Germline V gene sequence: CDR1 SEHNR, CDR2 FQNEAQ (reference sequence). The CDR3: CASSPRDRGRRNNEQFF. The CDR3 DNA sequence: TGTGCCAGCAGCCCTAGGGACAGGGGTCGCAGGAACAATGAGCAGTTCTTC.

The chain couples TRBV4-3 to TRBJ2-7, with D perhaps TRBD1 (8 bases). This CDR3 spans 18 amino acids. V was trimmed by 1 base and J by 0 bases, leaving 19 bases between them. Germline CDR1 LGHNA, CDR2 YSLEER. The CDR3 coding sequence is TGCGCCAGCAGCCAAGTGAGGAACAGGGGGGGGATCTCCTACGAGCAGTACTTC. It encodes CASSQVRNRGGISYEQYF.

This clonotype was counted a few times. V usage is TRBV5-1 and J usage is TRBJ2-3, with 10 positions matching TRBD2. The CDR3 loop spans 16 amino acids. The junction had 7 bases not matched to a gene; V was cut back by 0 bases and J by 6 bases. The germline CDR1 and CDR2 sequences are SGHRS and YFSETQ. Written as DNA, the CDR3 is TGCGCCAGCAGCTTGGCCCCTAGCGGGAGTGTTGATACGCAGTATTTT. This codes for CASSLAPSGSVDTQYF.

This clonotype showed up just a few times. The V gene is TRBV20-1, the J gene TRBJ2-1; 7 nucleotides align to TRBD2. The CDR3 is made up of 14 amino acids. The germline gives CDR1 DFQATT, CDR2 SNEGSKA (reference sequence). V shed 6 bases and J 2 bases; nucleotides not matched to a gene: 7. CDR3 DNA sequence: TGCAGTGCACCCTGGGGGGGTACCTACAATGAGCAGTTCTTC. It codes for CSAPWGGTYNEQFF.

V is TRBV2 and J is TRBJ2-3; tentatively, D is TRBD2 (6 bases). This CDR3 region has 15 residues. Germline CDR1 SNHLY, CDR2 FYNNEI. Trimming stripped 8 bases from V and 0 bases from J, with 15 bases between. The CDR3: CASVATGTSTDTQYF. CDR3 bases: TGTGCCAGCGTAGCTACCGGGACTAGCACAGATACGCAGTATTTT.